These 13 T cell receptor beta chains were all obtained from the same sample, sequenced in a study of cytomegalovirus exposure and HLA in healthy donors. Produced via immunoSEQ multiplex PCR; TCRdb's table is partial and in-frame only. Here the sample spans 70,000 or so clones, roughly 94% being singletons. The specimen was PBMCs. The receptors shown here come from a woman aged 18 to 35 in good health and CMV-seropositive.

The J gene is TRBJ2-1, the V gene TRBV27; 12 bases line up with TRBD2. The CDR3 has 15 amino acids. Trimming removed 6 bases from V and 10 bases from J; junction bases left unmatched: 10. Germline assignment: CDR1 MNHEY and CDR2 SMNVEV (reference sequence). The CDR3 is CASRPLAGGAREQFF. CDR3 DNA sequence: TGTGCCAGCAGACCCCTAGCGGGGGGGGCCAGAGAGCAGTTCTTC.

The V call is TRBV15, the J call TRBJ2-1; the D is unclear. In germline, CDR1 is LNHNV, CDR2 YYDKDF (reference sequence). This CDR3 has 14 amino acids. Trimming pared 3 bases from V and 6 bases from J, leaving 12 bases between. CDR3 region: CATSSPDSRNEQFF. The CDR3 region has the DNA TGTGCCACCAGCAGTCCCGATAGCCGCAATGAGCAGTTCTTC.

CDR3 protein: CSVVGDEQYF. DNA for the CDR3: TGCAGCGTTGTCGGGGACGAGCAGTACTTC. This rearrangement joins TRBV29-1 to TRBJ2-7, with D tentatively TRBD2 (5 bases). In germline, CDR1 is SQVTM, CDR2 ANQGSEA. The V end lost 4 bases, the J end lost 5 bases, and 6 bases lay between the germline ends. The CDR3 extends over 10 amino acids.

The V gene is TRBV30, the J gene TRBJ2-2; the D is unclear. With 0 bases removed from V and 1 base from J, the gap between germline ends came to 9 bases. The length of the CDR3 is 15 residues. The germline gives CDR1 GTSNPN, CDR2 SVGIG (reference sequence). The CDR3 reads CAWSVTIENTGELFF. CDR3 DNA sequence: TGTGCCTGGAGTGTAACAATCGAGAACACCGGGGAGCTGTTTTTT. Together with reference TRBV30 and TRBJ2-2, the CDR3 gives the full variable domain: SQTIHQWPATLVQPVGSPLSLECTVEGTSNPNLYWYRQAAGRGLQLLFYSVGIGQISSEVPQNLSASRPQDRQFILSSKKLLLSDSGFYLCAWSVTIENTGELFFGEGSRLTVL.

The chain is built from TRBV11-2 and TRBJ1-2; 7 bases line up with TRBD1. The CDR3 has 15 amino acids. V lost 3 bases and J lost 5; bases outside the gene matches: 9. The germline CDR1 and CDR2 sequences are SGHAT and FQNNGV. The CDR3 DNA sequence: TGTGCCAGCAGCTTCTCGACCGGGACAGATTATGGCTACACCTTC. It yields the protein CASSFSTGTDYGYTF.

The rearrangement uses TRBV19 and TRBJ1-2; 8 positions agree with TRBD1. With V trimmed by 5 bases and J by 1 base, 6 bases remained unmatched. Germline values: CDR1 LNHDA, CDR2 SQIVND (reference sequence). This CDR3 is built from 15 residues. The CDR3 DNA follows: TGTGCCAGTAGTCCGGACAGGGAAGGTAACTATGGCTACACCTTC. It specifies CASSPDREGNYGYTF. Based on the CDR3 plus reference TRBV19 and TRBJ1-2, the full variable domain is DGGITQSPKYLFRKEGQNVTLSCEQNLNHDAMYWYRQDPGQGLRLIYYSQIVNDFQKGDIAEGYSVSREKKESFPLTVTSAQKNPTAFYLCASSPDREGNYGYTFGSGTRLTVV.

This chain joins TRBV4-1 and TRBJ2-1, with D uncertain. This CDR3 spans 13 amino acids. V was trimmed by 4 bases and J by 5 bases, leaving 9 bases between them. CDR1 is MGHRA and CDR2 is YSYEKL in the germline V gene. CDR3 protein: CASSPRKNNEQFF. The CDR3 coding sequence is TGCGCCAGCAGCCCGCGGAAGAACAATGAGCAGTTCTTC.

V and J are TRBV2 and TRBJ2-7; 11 bases are shared with TRBD2. Germline CDR1 reads SNHLY; CDR2 reads FYNNEI. V was clipped by 6 bases and J by 3 bases; unmatched bases: 7. The CDR3 totals 15 residues. The CDR3 DNA is TGTGCCAGCAGATCCGGGACTAGCGGATTCTACGAGCAGTACTTC. Translated, it gives CASRSGTSGFYEQYF.

V usage is TRBV6-4 and J usage is TRBJ2-3, with 9 nucleotides matching TRBD2. There are 17 residues in the CDR3. Looked up from germline, CDR1 is MRHNA and CDR2 is SNTAGT. Trimming removed 5 bases from V and 3 bases from J; junction bases left unmatched: 12. The CDR3 nucleotides read TGTGCCAGCAGTCGGGTTCCGCGGGAGGGTGTAACAGATACGCAGTATTTT. This gives the protein CASSRVPREGVTDTQYF.

This clone was found once. In the same sample, other DNA sequences code for this CDR3. This chain connects TRBV9 to TRBJ2-7, with TRBD1 matching over 9 bases. Germline CDR1 reads SGDLS; CDR2 reads YYNGEE. This CDR3 has 14 residues. J lost 2 bases, V lost 2 bases, and 2 bases had no gene match. In DNA, the CDR3 is TGTGCCAGCAGCGTGGGACAGGGAGCCTACGAGCAGTACTTC. It is translated as CASSVGQGAYEQYF.

This clone was observed a few times. DNA for the CDR3: TGTGCCAGCAGCCTCGGGACTAGCGAGCGCAATGAGCAGTTCTTC. Protein sequence: CASSLGTSERNEQFF. The chain links TRBV7-3 to TRBJ2-1; 10 bases align to TRBD2. This CDR3 has 15 residues. From germline, CDR1 is SGHTA and CDR2 FQGTGA. Losses at the gene ends were 5 bases for V and 6 bases for J; bases not matched to a gene: 7. The full variable domain, rest sourced from reference TRBV7-3 and TRBJ2-1, is GAGVSQTPSNKVTEKGKYVELRCDPISGHTALYWYRQSLGQGPEFLIYFQGTGAADDSGLPNDRFFAVRPEGSVSTLKIQRTERGDSAVYLCASSLGTSERNEQFFGPGTRLTVL.

The chain joins TRBV19 to TRBJ2-7; the match to TRBD1 covers 8 bases. CDR3 size: 14 residues. The junction had 7 bases not matched to a gene; V was cut back by 5 bases and J by 4 bases. In germline, CDR1 is LNHDA, CDR2 SQIVND (reference sequence). The CDR3: CASSVQGAGYEQYF. DNA of the CDR3: TGTGCCAGTAGTGTCCAGGGGGCAGGATACGAGCAGTACTTC.

The genes are TRBV10-2 and TRBJ2-1, with 7 bases that match TRBD1. Germline CDR1 is WSHSY and CDR2 is SAAADI. Losses at the gene ends were 8 bases for V and 0 bases for J; bases not matched to a gene: 10. The CDR3 loop spans 16 amino acids. CDR3 region: CASAGITGVSYNEQFF. The CDR3 nucleotides are TGCGCCAGCGCTGGAATTACAGGGGTCTCCTACAATGAGCAGTTCTTC.